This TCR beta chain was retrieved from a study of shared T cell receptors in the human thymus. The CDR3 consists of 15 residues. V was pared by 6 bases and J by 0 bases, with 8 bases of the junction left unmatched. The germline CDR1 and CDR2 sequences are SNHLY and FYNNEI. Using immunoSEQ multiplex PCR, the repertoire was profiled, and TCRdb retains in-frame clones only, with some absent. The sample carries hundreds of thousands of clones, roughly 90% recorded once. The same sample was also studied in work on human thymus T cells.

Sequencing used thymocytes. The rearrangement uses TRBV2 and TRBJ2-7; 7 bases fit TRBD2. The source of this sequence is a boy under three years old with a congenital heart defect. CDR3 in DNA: TGTGCCAGCAGGGGCCTAGCGGTTAGCTCCTACGAGCAGTACTTC. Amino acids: CASRGLAVSSYEQYF.